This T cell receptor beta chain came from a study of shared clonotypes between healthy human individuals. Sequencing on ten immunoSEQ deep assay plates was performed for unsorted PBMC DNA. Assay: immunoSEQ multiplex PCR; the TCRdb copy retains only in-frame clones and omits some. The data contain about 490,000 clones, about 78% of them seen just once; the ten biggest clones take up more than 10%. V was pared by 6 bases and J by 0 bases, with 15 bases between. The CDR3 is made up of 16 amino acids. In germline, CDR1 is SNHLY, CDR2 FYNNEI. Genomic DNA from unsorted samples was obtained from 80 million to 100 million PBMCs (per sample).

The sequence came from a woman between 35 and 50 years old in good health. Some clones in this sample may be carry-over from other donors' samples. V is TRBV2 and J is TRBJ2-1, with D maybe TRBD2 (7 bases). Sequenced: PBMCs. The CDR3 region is CASRKGGTSSYNEQFF. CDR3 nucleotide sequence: TGTGCCAGCAGGAAGGGGGGGACGAGCTCCTACAATGAGCAGTTCTTC. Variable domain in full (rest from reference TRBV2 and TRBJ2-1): EPEVTQTPSHQVTQMGQEVILRCVPISNHLYFYWYRQILGQKVEFLVSFYNNEISEKSEIFDDQFSVERPDGSNFTLKIRSTKLEDSAMYFCASRKGGTSSYNEQFFGPGTRLTVL.